The 9 T cell receptor beta chains in this list originate from one sample, sequenced in a study of T cell repertoires in cytomegalovirus infection (dated by TCRdb to between 2018 and 2020). Sequencing was carried out with an Illumina HiSeq 1500. TCRdb cleaned the public reads at Q25 with fastp, built clones with MiXCR and kept in-frame beta chains. Identical CDR3 proteins give one entry, which carries the most common genes and DNA. The sample yields about 920,000 distinct CDR3 sequences; about a third were counted once. Around an eighth of the sample goes to the ten largest clones. The sample's treatment or condition label, decoded: in vitro stimulation with specific CMV peptide epitopes to enrich CMV-specific T cells. For these receptors, no antigen is known. Sequencing used cultured CD8+ T cells from PBMCs, obtained from culture after CMV antigen stimulation. The source of these receptors is a human donor in good health (CMV status not recorded). Some clones in this sample may be carry-over from other donors' samples.

This chain links TRBV27 with TRBJ2-7; tentatively, D is TRBD2 (7 bases). Between the trimmed V and J ends, which lost 5 bases and 5 bases, there was a span of 22 bases. Germline-derived CDR1 and CDR2 are MNHEY and SMNVEV (reference sequence). This CDR3 spans 16 amino acids. CDR3 coding DNA: TGTGCCAGCAGTACTTTCCGGCGGGGGCCTACCGACGAGCAGTACTTC. Its protein product is CASSTFRRGPTDEQYF.

In its sample, this clonotype was seen a few times. The chain is built from TRBV4-1 and TRBJ1-5, with 9 positions matching TRBD1. The J segment lost 5 bases and the V segment lost 2 bases, leaving 10 bases of the junction unmatched. Germline V gene sequence: CDR1 MGHRA, CDR2 YSYEKL. The CDR3 contains 17 residues. This CDR3 reads CASSQPPGQGAYQPQHF. For the CDR3, the DNA is TGCGCCAGCAGCCAACCGCCGGGACAGGGCGCCTATCAGCCCCAGCATTTT.

This clonotype was found a few times. The chain combines TRBV28 with TRBJ2-3, with D perhaps matching TRBD2 (6 bases). Per germline, CDR1 MDHEN and CDR2 SYDVKM. The CDR3 sequence is 17 residues long. V lost 5 bases and J 2 bases, leaving 20 bases between the germline ends. In nucleotides, the CDR3 is TGTGCCAGCAGTACAGCCTACTCCCGGGGGACCACAGATACGCAGTATTTT. Protein product: CASSTAYSRGTTDTQYF.

This clonotype was seen a handful of times. This chain uses TRBV11-1 with TRBJ2-6; no reliable D call. The CDR3 has 17 amino acids. Germline V gene sequence: CDR1 SGHAT, CDR2 FQDESV (reference sequence). V shed 5 bases and J shed 2 bases, with 16 bases lying between them. This CDR3 reads CASSQTLTGPGANVLTF. CDR3 DNA: TGTGCCAGCAGCCAGACCCTGACTGGTCCTGGGGCCAACGTCCTGACTTTC.

The V and J genes are TRBV14 and TRBJ2-1, with D unclear. Germline assignment: CDR1 SGHDN and CDR2 FVKESK. The CDR3 runs 14 residues. Trimming removed 0 bases at V and 3 bases at J, with 6 bases between. In DNA, the CDR3 is TGTGCCAGCAGCCAAGAGGGCTACTACAATGAGCAGTTCTTC. This encodes CASSQEGYYNEQFF.

The chain links TRBV6-2 or TRBV6-3 to TRBJ2-7; D is perhaps TRBD1 (6 bases). Trimming cost V 3 bases and J 5 bases, with 14 bases left between them. Germline V CDR1 and CDR2: MNHEY, SVGEGT. The CDR3 consists of 14 residues. CDR3 amino acids: CASSYRAGDNEQYV. The CDR3 DNA follows: TGTGCCAGCAGTTATAGGGCAGGGGATAACGAGCAGTACGTC.

This clonotype was seen repeatedly, ten times or more. This sequence joins TRBV4-1 and TRBJ2-7, with 8 bases that match TRBD2. The trim removed 1 base at V and 3 bases at J, leaving 2 bases unmatched. The CDR3 is 14 amino acids. Germline loops: CDR1 MGHRA, CDR2 YSYEKL. The CDR3 nucleotides are TGCGCCAGCAGCCAAGGAGCGGGGGACTACGAGCAGTACGTC. It translates to CASSQGAGDYEQYV.

CDR3 nucleotide sequence: TGTGCCAGCAGCTTTGCGGGACAGGTGAACACTGAAGCTTTCTTT. Its translation: CASSFAGQVNTEAFF. This chain uses TRBV7-6 with TRBJ1-1, with 8 positions matching TRBD1. The germline CDR1 and CDR2 sequences are SGHVS and FNYEAQ. CDR3 length: 15 amino acids. The junction had 3 bases not matched to a gene; V was cut back by 3 bases and J by 0 bases.

This clonotype was counted a few times. The rearrangement uses TRBV2 and TRBJ1-2; D may be TRBD1 (5 bases). CDR1 and CDR2 (germline): SNHLY, FYNNEI. There are 14 residues in the CDR3. The V gene lost 3 bases and the J gene lost 3 bases, with 11 bases spanning the gap. CDR3 DNA sequence: TGTGCCAGCAGTGAGGGTCCGGGGCACTATGGCTACACCTTC. Its protein product is CASSEGPGHYGYTF.